This T cell receptor beta chain stems from a study of human T cells and chemical hapten exposure. Documented time point: patch test 2, 6 weeks after DPC sensitization. Treatment given: therapeutic diphenylcyclopropenone sensitization with weekly scalp DPC. TCRdb ran MiXCR on the RACE reads and lists one entry per CDR3 protein. The sample lists some 99,000 distinct CDR3 sequences, 9.2% occurring once. V was cut by 6 bases and J by 5 bases, with 16 bases left in between. This CDR3 is built from 14 residues. The V gene's germline CDR1 is ENHRY and CDR2 SYGVKD. The chain is built from TRBV10-3 and TRBJ1-1, with TRBD1 as a possible D gene (6 bases). The source of this sequence is a woman between 35 and 50 years old with alopecia areata. Some clones in this sample may be carry-over from other donors' samples. This material consisted of whole blood, taken in connection with sensitization to the hapten diphenylcyclopropenone (DPC). The CDR3 region is CAIRPGGLITEAFF. CDR3 DNA sequence: TGTGCCATCAGGCCCGGGGGGCTAATTACTGAAGCTTTCTTT.